This is a list of T cell receptor beta chains from one sample in a study of blood T cells in healthy people across ages. TCRdb re-called the 5' RACE reads through MiXCR, storing one row per CDR3 protein. The sample has about 970,000 distinct CDR3 sequences, approximately 50% seen once. The sequencing sample was made of blood. The receptors were sampled from a woman aged 60-75 years in good health. Both conserved end residues are part of each CDR3. Fields, in order: V gene, J gene, clone size, D gene, CDR3 protein, CDR3 DNA. The D gene is left open where the match is weak. Clone size is shown for a subset of rows, as once, few, many or a class of expanded clone.

>TRBV7-2|TRBJ2-5|few|TRBD2
CASSLAISGTGEQYF
TGTGCCAGCAGCTTAGCTATAAGCGGGACGGGTGAGCAGTACTTC
>TRBV10-3|TRBJ2-6|-|-
CAISLNPSGANVLTF
TGTGCCATCAGCCTAAATCCCTCTGGGGCCAACGTCCTGACTTTC
>TRBV5-1|TRBJ1-2|-|TRBD1
CASSAQGKEGGYTF
TGCGCCAGCAGCGCACAGGGGAAGGAAGGTGGCTACACCTTC
>TRBV9|TRBJ1-1|-|TRBD1
CASSVVGTGGSEAFF
TGTGCCAGCAGCGTAGTAGGGACAGGGGGCTCTGAAGCTTTCTTT
>TRBV5-1|TRBJ2-2|-|-
CASRRSTGTFARTNTGELFF
TGCGCCAGCAGACGCTCAACCGGGACTTTCGCTCGGACGAACACCGGGGAGCTGTTTTTT
>TRBV4-2|TRBJ2-5|few|TRBD2
CASSQAGGSMETQYF
TGTGCCAGCAGCCAAGCGGGAGGCTCCATGGAGACCCAGTACTTC
>TRBV5-1|TRBJ2-5|few|-
CASSLATVETQYF
TGCGCCAGCAGCTTGGCCACTGTTGAGACCCAGTACTTC
>TRBV20-1|TRBJ2-7|few|-
CSARALVPWEQYF
TGCAGTGCTAGAGCGCTAGTACCCTGGGAGCAGTACTTC
>TRBV7-9|TRBJ2-7|-|-
CASSLVGPVEQYF
TGTGCCAGCAGCTTGGTGGGACCCGTCGAGCAGTACTTC
>TRBV5-6|TRBJ2-5|-|-
CASSLGRLGLETQYF
TGTGCCAGCAGCTTGGGCAGACTAGGCTTGGAGACCCAGTACTTC
>TRBV6-1|TRBJ2-7|few|-
CASIWGDSSSYEQYF
TGTGCCAGCATTTGGGGTGACAGTTCCTCCTACGAGCAGTACTTC
>TRBV4-2|TRBJ2-4|many|-
CASSQSGAKNIQYF
TGTGCCAGCAGCCAGTCTGGGGCCAAAAACATTCAGTACTTC
>TRBV6-5|TRBJ1-4|-|-
CASRADLNEKLFF
TGTGCCAGCAGGGCAGATCTAAATGAAAAACTGTTTTTT
>TRBV9|TRBJ2-3|-|TRBD2
CASSPRTGTSEGTDTQYF
TGTGCCAGCAGCCCTAGAACCGGGACTAGTGAGGGCACAGATACGCAGTATTTT
>TRBV29-1|TRBJ1-1|-|-
CSVRTSGDTEAFF
TGCAGCGTTAGGACGAGCGGGGACACTGAAGCTTTCTTT
>TRBV18|TRBJ2-3|-|-
CASSQDGRAVSTDRQYF
TGTGCCAGCTCACAAGACGGCAGGGCAGTAAGCACAGATAGGCAGTATTTT
>TRBV6-2/TRBV6-3|TRBJ2-1|-|-
CASSSRPTGRYNEQFF
TGTGCCAGCAGTTCGAGGCCGACTGGCAGGTACAATGAGCAGTTCTTC
>TRBV27|TRBJ2-5|-|-
CASSWGSVQETQYF
TGTGCCAGCAGTTGGGGGAGCGTTCAAGAGACCCAGTACTTC
>TRBV5-8|TRBJ2-6|-|-
CASSSMDSGANVLTF
TGTGCCAGCAGCTCGATGGACTCTGGGGCCAACGTCCTGACTTTC
>TRBV28|TRBJ2-5|-|-
CASSLVSTETQYF
TGTGCCAGCAGTTTAGTTAGTACGGAGACCCAGTACTTC
>TRBV5-1|TRBJ1-2|-|-
CASSVDPGRDYGYTF
TGCGCCAGCAGCGTAGACCCTGGAAGGGACTATGGCTACACCTTC
>TRBV5-1|TRBJ2-7|-|TRBD2
CASSSSAGVSYEQYF
TGCGCCAGCAGCTCATCAGCGGGGGTCTCCTACGAGCAGTACTTC
>TRBV4-1|TRBJ2-3|-|-
CASSQDRSDTQYF
TGCGCCAGCAGCCAAGATCGATCAGATACGCAGTATTTT
>TRBV7-8|TRBJ1-2|-|-
CASSPSEAGGYTF
TGTGCCAGCAGCCCTTCTGAAGCTGGGGGCTACACCTTC
>TRBV7-2|TRBJ2-3|few|-
CASSLEVVSTDTQYF
TGTGCCAGCAGCTTAGAAGTGGTTAGCACAGATACGCAGTATTTT
>TRBV27|TRBJ1-6|-|-
CASRPNRFPNSPLHF
TGTGCCAGCAGGCCGAACAGGTTTCCCAATTCACCCCTCCACTTT
>TRBV5-1|TRBJ2-1|-|-
CASSRVGYNEQFF
TGCGCCAGCAGTAGGGTTGGCTACAATGAGCAGTTCTTC
>TRBV4-2|TRBJ2-7|-|-
CASSQGWDTNPYEQYF
TGTGCCAGCAGCCAGGGGTGGGACACGAACCCCTACGAGCAGTACTTC
>TRBV9|TRBJ1-2|few|TRBD1
CASSSSGWDSYGYTF
TGTGCCAGCAGCTCCTCCGGATGGGACAGCTATGGCTACACCTTC
>TRBV13|TRBJ2-6|-|-
CASSFSDGKVLSSGANVLTF
TGTGCCAGCAGCTTCTCGGACGGGAAGGTCCTTTCTTCTGGGGCCAACGTCCTGACTTTC
>TRBV30|TRBJ2-7|-|-
CAWSPGPTYEQYF
TGTGCCTGGAGTCCGGGGCCAACCTACGAGCAGTACTTC
>TRBV27|TRBJ2-7|once|TRBD1
CANSRDRAIYEQYF
TGTGCCAACAGCCGGGACAGAGCTATATACGAGCAGTACTTC
>TRBV28|TRBJ2-7|-|TRBD2
CASSAAGGREYEQYF
TGTGCCAGCAGTGCAGCGGGAGGTAGGGAATACGAGCAGTACTTC
>TRBV3-1|TRBJ2-5|-|-
CASSPAGTPVGKRYF
TGTGCCAGCAGCCCAGCCGGGACTCCGGTCGGGAAGCGGTACTTC